This entry lists 19 T cell receptor beta chains sequenced from one sample in a study of blood T cell repertoires in COVID-19. Libraries were prepared by immunoSEQ multiplex PCR; TCRdb keeps only in-frame clonotypes and omits some of them. This sample yields more than 95,000 clones, of which around 87% are seen a single time; over 7% belongs to the top ten. The specimen sequenced was peripheral blood. Receptor source: a human donor in a cohort sampled during active COVID-19.

The V gene is TRBV2, the J gene TRBJ2-5; 14 positions match TRBD2. This CDR3 has 16 residues. Germline CDR1 and CDR2: SNHLY and FYNNEI. The junction had 12 bases not matched to a gene; V was cut back by 10 bases and J by 5 bases. CDR3 coding DNA: TGTGCCACTTCGACTAGCGGGAGGGCTAAGCAGGAGACCCAGTACTTC. Amino acids: CATSTSGRAKQETQYF.

The CDR3 region has the DNA TGTGCCACCAGCAGAGTCCGGGGTTCGTACAATGAGCAGTTCTTC. This encodes CATSRVRGSYNEQFF. The gene calls are TRBV15 and TRBJ2-1; perhaps TRBD2 as D (5 bases). The germline V and J ends were trimmed by 1 base and 4 bases, with 11 bases remaining between them. From germline, CDR1 is LNHNV and CDR2 YYDKDF (reference sequence). This CDR3 is built from 15 residues.

The gene calls are TRBV11-3 and TRBJ1-2; D may be TRBD1 (6 bases). CDR3 length equals 18 residues. Per germline, CDR1 SGHNT and CDR2 YENEEA. The V gene lost 5 bases and the J gene lost 4 bases, with 26 bases spanning the gap. CDR3 DNA sequence: TGTGCCAGCAGCCACTCCCGGGACACCACCACAAGTTTCTATGGCTACACCTTC. Protein product: CASSHSRDTTTSFYGYTF. The full variable domain, completed using reference TRBV11-3 and TRBJ1-2, is EAGVVQSPRYKIIEKKQPVAFWCNPISGHNTLYWYLQNLGQGPELLIRYENEEAVDDSQLPKDRFSAERLKGVDSTLKIQPAELGDSAVYLCASSHSRDTTTSFYGYTFGSGTRLTVV.

The chain joins TRBV2 to TRBJ2-7; 10 bases are a match to TRBD2. Germline values: CDR1 SNHLY, CDR2 FYNNEI. V gave up 7 bases and J gave up 6 bases; unmatched junction bases: 6. The CDR3 loop spans 13 amino acids. The CDR3 region has the DNA TGTGCCAGCACCCTAGCGGGAGCTGGCGAGCAGTACTTC. The encoded protein is CASTLAGAGEQYF.

The chain employs TRBV25-1 and TRBJ2-1, with D maybe TRBD2 (5 bases). The V and J ends lost 6 bases and 4 bases respectively, with 7 bases between them. This CDR3 has 12 residues. The germline CDR1 and CDR2 sequences are MGHDK and SYGVNS. The chain's CDR3 is CASRRTYNEQFF. The CDR3 nucleotides are TGTGCCAGCAGAAGGACTTACAATGAGCAGTTCTTC.

This chain connects TRBV7-3 to TRBJ2-7; D may be TRBD1 (6 bases). Trimming removed 5 bases at V and 4 bases at J, with 12 bases between. The CDR3 contains 13 residues. Germline loops: CDR1 SGHTA, CDR2 FQGTGA. The chain's CDR3 is CASSRGWEYEQYF. In DNA form, the CDR3 reads TGTGCCAGCAGCAGGGGGTGGGAGTACGAGCAGTACTTC.

This clone occurred a few times. The chain carries TRBV7-3 and TRBJ2-3; D not certain. Germline CDR1 SGHTA, CDR2 FQGTGA. The CDR3 covers 14 residues. V was cut by 1 base and J by 0 bases, with 5 bases left in between. The CDR3: CASSLRASTDTQYF. CDR3 coding DNA: TGTGCCAGCAGCTTAAGGGCCAGCACAGATACGCAGTATTTT.

The sample holds a few counts of this clone. J is TRBJ2-1 and V is TRBV12-3 or TRBV12-4; TRBD2 might be the D (6 bases). V lost 6 bases and J lost 6, with 12 bases in between. The CDR3 extends over 13 amino acids. The CDR3 DNA follows: TGTGCCAGCAGGCCGGGACTCCGCAATGAGCAGTTCTTC. Its protein is CASRPGLRNEQFF.

This clone was picked up a small number of times. The chain carries TRBV21-1 and TRBJ2-2; TRBD1 is the table's D call and was not checked against the DNA. TRBV21-1 is a known pseudogene. The CDR3 sequence is 18 residues long. The CDR3 is CASSASRDRGRVTGELFF. The CDR3 DNA follows: TGTGCCAGCAGCGCTAGCCGGGACAGGGGGCGGGTCACCGGGGAGCTGTTTTTT.

V and J are TRBV28 and TRBJ2-7; TRBD2 might be the D (5 bases). Between the trimmed V and J ends, which lost 4 bases and 5 bases, there was a span of 21 bases. Germline lookup yields CDR1 MDHEN and CDR2 SYDVKM. The CDR3 is made up of 16 amino acids. In DNA, the CDR3 is TGTGCCAGCAGTTCGATCAAGGGTAGGGCGGGCGACGAGCAGTACTTC. Translation gives CASSSIKGRAGDEQYF.

The V and J genes are TRBV5-4 and TRBJ2-2; 10 bases match TRBD1. Germline V gene lookup returns CDR1 SGHNT and CDR2 YYREEE (reference sequence). The V segment lost 3 bases and the J segment 7 bases; nucleotides outside the gene matches: 12. The CDR3 runs to 17 residues. The CDR3, as DNA: TGTGCCAGCAGCTACCAACAGGGACAGGGGAATGGCGGGGAGCTGTTTTTT. Its protein is CASSYQQGQGNGGELFF.

V is TRBV6-1 and J is TRBJ1-4; D not resolved. V was trimmed by 3 bases and J by 2 bases, leaving 16 bases between them. Looked up from germline, CDR1 is MNHNS and CDR2 is SASEGT. The CDR3 runs to 17 residues. The CDR3 bases are TGTGCCAGCAGTGAGTACAGTATCACCGGCACTAATGAAAAACTGTTTTTT. Amino acid sequence: CASSEYSITGTNEKLFF.

The V and J genes are TRBV10-2 and TRBJ1-1; 11 bases line up with TRBD1. The CDR3 has 18 amino acids. Germline CDR1 WSHSY, CDR2 SAAADI. The trim removed 1 base at V and 2 bases at J, leaving 9 bases unmatched. CDR3 DNA: TGCGCCAGCAGTGAGTACGGCGGGACAGGGGGGCCTAACACTGAAGCTTTCTTT. Its translation: CASSEYGGTGGPNTEAFF.

This chain connects TRBV10-3 to TRBJ2-4; 7 positions agree with TRBD2. V dropped 0 bases and J dropped 5; count of bases not matched to a gene: 4. The germline V gene has CDR1 ENHRY and CDR2 SYGVKD. CDR3 length: 15 residues. This chain's CDR3 is CAISESGGNQNIQYF. Written as DNA, the CDR3 is TGTGCCATCAGTGAGTCCGGGGGGAACCAAAACATTCAGTACTTC.

The rearrangement links TRBV19 to TRBJ2-7; D unresolved. Trimming cost V 6 bases and J 1 base, with 13 bases left between them. The CDR3 has 14 residues. From germline, CDR1 is LNHDA and CDR2 SQIVND (reference sequence). CDR3 sequence: CASSSTQSSYEQYF. As DNA, the CDR3 is TGTGCCAGTAGCTCGACTCAATCTTCCTACGAGCAGTACTTC.

The chain has TRBV6-6 and TRBJ2-3; TRBD2 aligns across 15 bases. With 5 bases clipped from V and 0 bases from J, the junction kept 6 bases outside the gene matches. Germline-derived CDR1 and CDR2 are MNHNY and SVGAGI (reference sequence). The CDR3 runs 18 residues. The CDR3 sequence is CASSPGTSGRLSTDTQYF. The CDR3 bases are TGTGCCAGCAGTCCTGGGACTAGCGGGAGGCTAAGCACAGATACGCAGTATTTT.

This clone was found a few times. The gene calls are TRBV11-1 and TRBJ2-5; tentative D call: TRBD1 (6 bases). V lost 6 bases and J 7 bases, leaving 12 bases between the germline ends. Germline assignment: CDR1 SGHAT and CDR2 FQDESV (reference sequence). CDR3 length: 12 residues. The CDR3 protein is CASSPQGRTQYF. CDR3 DNA sequence: TGTGCCAGCAGTCCCCAGGGGCGGACCCAGTACTTC.

The rearrangement uses TRBV11-2 and TRBJ1-6, with a tentative D call TRBD1 (6 bases). There are 14 residues in the CDR3. V was clipped by 8 bases and J by 8 bases, with 16 bases between them. Germline values: CDR1 SGHAT, CDR2 FQNNGV. CDR3 DNA: TGTGCCAGCGGTCCCAGGGGTCCGGATTCACCCCTCCACTTT. Translated, it gives CASGPRGPDSPLHF.

The chain uses TRBV2 and TRBJ2-4; TRBD1 aligns across 10 bases. The V segment lost 6 bases and the J segment 7 bases; nucleotides outside the gene matches: 9. The CDR3 is 15 amino acids. Looked up from germline, CDR1 is SNHLY and CDR2 is FYNNEI. The CDR3 DNA is TGTGCCAGCAGACCTGGGACAGGGGTTAACAACATTCAGTACTTC. Translation: CASRPGTGVNNIQYF.